The source of this TCR beta chain is a study of T cell responses to AZD1222 COVID-19 vaccine. The CDR3 is made up of 11 amino acids. V shed 10 bases, J shed 6 bases, and the junction held 4 bases outside the gene matches. Per germline, CDR1 MNHEY and CDR2 SVGAGI. Broader study findings: Seropositivity was recorded at baseline in only 6 or 7 AZD1222 recipients. Among the donors, most were white British and more were female, and clonal diversity was possibly underestimated.

Repertoires were generated with immunoSEQ multiplex PCR, while TCRdb's copy carries only in-frame clones and drops some. The table records about 110,000 clones, 90% of them present only once. To note about this clone: The antigen is not known.

This specimen consisted of peripheral blood, obtained 28 days after the second AZD1222 dose. The TCR originated in an adult who received the AZD1222 COVID-19 vaccine. The chain joins TRBV6-5 to TRBJ1-1; TRBD1 aligns across 8 bases. The CDR3 region is CATRTGSEAFF. CDR3 nucleotide sequence: TGTGCCACCAGGACAGGGTCTGAAGCTTTCTTT.